Listed below are T cell receptor beta chains from one sample, sequenced in a study of blood T cell repertoires in COVID-19. Profiled with immunoSEQ multiplex PCR; TCRdb holds only in-frame clones, not every one. The table has roughly 320,000 clones, roughly 90% seen once. Specimen: PBMCs or T cells enriched from blood (not recorded which). The receptors here all came from a woman under 40 who had been exposed to COVID-19. The CDR3 runs from the conserved cysteine through the conserved F or W.

V	J	CDR3
TRBV5-6	TRBJ1-3	CASSLTGMDGNTIYF
TRBV5-1	TRBJ1-6	CASSFITSSPLHF
TRBV7-2	TRBJ2-1	CASSKARGGDNEQFF
TRBV11-2	TRBJ2-5	CASSPQGGAWETQYF
TRBV5-4	TRBJ1-2	CASSFNGVGRRPFYGYTF
TRBV5-4	TRBJ1-1	CASSLRTGGRTEAFF
TRBV6-5	TRBJ2-7	CASSYSQTWEQYF
TRBV15	TRBJ2-5	CATSRRLPQSETQYF
TRBV7-3	TRBJ1-3	CASSPAGPHSGNTIYF
TRBV6-5	TRBJ1-1	CASSKNRGEAFF
TRBV3-1/TRBV3-2	TRBJ2-3	CASSQKPGLAGGHRTDTQYF
TRBV9	TRBJ1-2	CASSVVRGYNYGYTF
TRBV30	TRBJ1-4	CAWREGQNNEKLFF
TRBV3-1/TRBV3-2	TRBJ2-7	CASSQEVGLRGGRNEQYF
TRBV5-1	TRBJ1-2	CASSLGRADSLAYGYTF
TRBV2	TRBJ2-7	CASTWTSGATYEQYF
TRBV4-1	TRBJ1-1	CASSQFVQSNTEAFF
TRBV5-1	TRBJ1-2	CASSLAGESGYTF
TRBV5-6	TRBJ2-6	CASSGQFSGANVLTF
TRBV12-3/TRBV12-4	TRBJ2-6	CASSLSGANVLTF
TRBV5-1	TRBJ2-5	CASSLGGLGPETQYF
TRBV4-1	TRBJ1-2	CASSQDRTGGYTF
TRBV4-3	TRBJ1-2	CASSHSGQGNIYGYTF
TRBV20-1	TRBJ1-2	CSASALGTGPSYGYTF